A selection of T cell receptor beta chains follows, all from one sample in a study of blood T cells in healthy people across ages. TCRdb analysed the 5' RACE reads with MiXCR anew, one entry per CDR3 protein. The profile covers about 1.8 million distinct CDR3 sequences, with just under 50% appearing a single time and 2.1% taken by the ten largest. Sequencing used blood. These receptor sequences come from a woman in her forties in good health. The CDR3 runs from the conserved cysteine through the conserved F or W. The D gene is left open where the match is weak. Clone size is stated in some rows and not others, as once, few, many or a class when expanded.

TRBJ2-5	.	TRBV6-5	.	TGTGCCAGCAGTTACTCGATACTGATCCAAGAGACCCAGTACTTC	CASSYSILIQETQYF
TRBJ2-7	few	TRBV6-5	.	TGTGCCAGCTCCAGGCTGCTGGGCCACGAGCAGTACTTC	CASSRLLGHEQYF
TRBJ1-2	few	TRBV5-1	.	TGCGCCAGCAGCTCCGTCGACGGAATTGGCTACACCTTC	CASSSVDGIGYTF
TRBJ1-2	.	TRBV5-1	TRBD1	TGCGCCAGCAGCCAGACAGGGGACCGGCATGGCTACACCTTC	CASSQTGDRHGYTF
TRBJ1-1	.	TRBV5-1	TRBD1	TGCGCCAGCAGCTGGACTTCGGGACAGATGAACACTGAAGCTTTCTTT	CASSWTSGQMNTEAFF
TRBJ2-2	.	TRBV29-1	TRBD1	TGCAGCGTTGAAGGTGGGACAGTTAAGAACACCGGGGAGCTGTTTTTT	CSVEGGTVKNTGELFF
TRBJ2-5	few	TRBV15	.	TGTGCCACCAGCAGAGGGGCCTTTGGTCAGACCCAGTACTTC	CATSRGAFGQTQYF
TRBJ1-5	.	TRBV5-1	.	TGCGCCAGCAGCACGGGAGCTGGGGGTCAGCCCCAGCATTTT	CASSTGAGGQPQHF
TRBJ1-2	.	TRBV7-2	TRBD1	TGTGCCAGCAGCTTAATGGGGACAGGCATAAACTATGGCTACACCTTC	CASSLMGTGINYGYTF
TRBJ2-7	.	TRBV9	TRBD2	TGTGCCAGCAGCGGCAGCGGGATCCTCTTCTACGAGCAGTACTTC	CASSGSGILFYEQYF
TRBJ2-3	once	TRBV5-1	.	TGCGCCAGCAACCTGGACACAGATACGCAGTATTTT	CASNLDTDTQYF
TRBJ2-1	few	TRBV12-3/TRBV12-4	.	TGTGCCAGCAGGGATAGGCAGGGCTCCTACAATGAGCAGTTCTTC	CASRDRQGSYNEQFF
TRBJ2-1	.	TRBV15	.	TGTGCCACCAGGGGGGCTCCCGAGTACAATGAGCAGTTCTTC	CATRGAPEYNEQFF
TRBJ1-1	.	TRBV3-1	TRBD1	TGTGCCAGCAGCCAAGATACGGGACAGAAGGAAGCTTTCTTT	CASSQDTGQKEAFF
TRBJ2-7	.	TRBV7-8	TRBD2	TGTGCCAGCAGCTTAGCTCTAGCGGGTTCCTATTGGGGCGAGCAGTACTTC	CASSLALAGSYWGEQYF
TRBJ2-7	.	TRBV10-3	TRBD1	TGTGCCATCAGAAGAACAGGGGGCAATGCCTACGAGCAGTACTTC	CAIRRTGGNAYEQYF
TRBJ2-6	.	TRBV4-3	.	TGCGCCAGCAGTCCGGGACATATCTCTGGGGCCAACGTCCTGACTTTC	CASSPGHISGANVLTF
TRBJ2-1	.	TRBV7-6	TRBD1	TGTGCCAGCAGCTTACAGGGGGACAGTAACAGAGAGCAGTTCTTC	CASSLQGDSNREQFF
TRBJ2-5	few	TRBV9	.	TGTGCCAGCAGCGTAGAGTCAGAGACCCAGTACTTC	CASSVESETQYF
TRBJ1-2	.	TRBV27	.	TGTGCCAGCAGTTCCACCTTACAGGATGGCTCATTCTATTATGGCTACACCTTC	CASSSTLQDGSFYYGYTF
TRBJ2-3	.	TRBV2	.	TGTGCCAGCAGTGGCCTTGGGACTTCTATCACAGATACGCAGTATTTT	CASSGLGTSITDTQYF
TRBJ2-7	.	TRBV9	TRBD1	TGTGCCAGCAGCGTAAACCCCCGGACAGGGTACAATGAGCAGTACTTC	CASSVNPRTGYNEQYF
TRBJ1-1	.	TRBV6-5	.	TGTGCCAGCAGTTACTTCCCGCGGGGACCTAACACTGAAGCTTTCTTT	CASSYFPRGPNTEAFF
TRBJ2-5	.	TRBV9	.	TGTGCCAGCAGCGTATCGGGGGTTCTGGAGACCCAGTACTTC	CASSVSGVLETQYF